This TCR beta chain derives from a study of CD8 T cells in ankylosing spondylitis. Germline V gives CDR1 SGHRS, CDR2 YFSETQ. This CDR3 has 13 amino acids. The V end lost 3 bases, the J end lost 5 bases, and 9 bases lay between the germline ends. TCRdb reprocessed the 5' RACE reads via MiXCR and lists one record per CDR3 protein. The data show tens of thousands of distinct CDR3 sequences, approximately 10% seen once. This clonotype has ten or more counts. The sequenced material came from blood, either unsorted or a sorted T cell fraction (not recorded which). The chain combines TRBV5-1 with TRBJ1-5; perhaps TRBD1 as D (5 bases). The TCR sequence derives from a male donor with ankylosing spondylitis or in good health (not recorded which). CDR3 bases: TGCGCCAGCAGCTCCGGAGGGGATCAGCCCCAGCATTTT. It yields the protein CASSSGGDQPQHF.